The 26 T cell receptor beta chains given below trace back to one sample, sequenced in a study of OX40 agonist ivuxolimab in advanced cancers. Repertoires were generated with immunoSEQ multiplex PCR, while TCRdb's copy carries only in-frame clones and drops some. In the table there are around 79,000 clones, roughly nine tenths of which are singletons. Specimen: CD4+ or CD8+ T cells sorted from blood, collected in a trial of the OX40 agonist ivuxolimab. These receptors were taken from an adult with an advanced solid tumor such as melanoma, head and neck, liver or kidney cancer.

The chain carries TRBV6-5 and TRBJ1-2; D not certain. V lost 1 base and J 6 bases, leaving 12 bases between the germline ends. This CDR3 is built from 14 residues. Germline assignment: CDR1 MNHEY and CDR2 SVGAGI. CDR3 residues: CASSYYQARHGYTF. CDR3 nucleotides: TGTGCCAGCAGTTACTACCAGGCTCGGCATGGCTACACCTTC.

V usage is TRBV19 and J usage is TRBJ1-2, with TRBD1 matching over 8 bases. Losses at the gene ends were 5 bases for V and 3 bases for J; bases not matched to a gene: 5. Germline V gene sequence: CDR1 LNHDA, CDR2 SQIVND (reference sequence). The CDR3 is 14 residues long. The CDR3 loop reads CASSRQGRDYGYTF. The CDR3 DNA follows: TGTGCCAGTAGTCGACAGGGGCGTGACTATGGCTACACCTTC.

The chain employs TRBV7-2 and TRBJ2-3, with D maybe TRBD2 (5 bases). The CDR3 sequence is 12 residues long. V lost 4 bases and J 5 bases, leaving 7 bases between the germline ends. Germline V gives CDR1 SGHTA, CDR2 FQGNSA. CDR3 region: CASSSGGDTQYF. In DNA form, the CDR3 reads TGTGCCAGCAGCTCAGGAGGAGATACGCAGTATTTT.

The chain couples TRBV30 to TRBJ2-6; no firm D call. Trimming pared 0 bases from V and 0 bases from J, leaving 6 bases between. The CDR3 length is 15 residues. Per germline, CDR1 GTSNPN and CDR2 SVGIG (reference sequence). The CDR3, as DNA: TGTGCCTGGAGTGTAGTTCCCTCTGGGGCCAACGTCCTGACTTTC. As protein: CAWSVVPSGANVLTF.

V gene TRBV2 combines with J gene TRBJ2-6; D is unclear. This CDR3 spans 16 amino acids. V gave up 3 bases and J gave up 0 bases, with 9 bases separating them. Germline V gene data show CDR1 as SNHLY and CDR2 as FYNNEI. This chain's CDR3 is CASSDENYSGANVLTF. The CDR3 region has the DNA TGTGCCAGCAGTGACGAGAATTACTCTGGGGCCAACGTCCTGACTTTC.

The chain links TRBV6-1 to TRBJ1-5; TRBD1 might be the D (6 bases). V shed 3 bases and J shed 5 bases, with 8 bases lying between them. CDR3 length: 13 amino acids. Germline V gene lookup returns CDR1 MNHNS and CDR2 SASEGT. The CDR3 DNA reads as TGTGCCAGCAGTGACAGGGGAGATCAGCCCCAGCATTTT. Protein product: CASSDRGDQPQHF.

Comment on this clone: Relative to the germline gene, one junction end is altered; a read error may explain this. The chain is built from TRBV7-2 and TRBJ1-5; weak D call: TRBD1 (5 bases). Germline loops: CDR1 SGHTA, CDR2 FQGNSA. This CDR3 contains 16 residues. The chain's CDR3 is CASTLFGDAGNQPQHF. CDR3 DNA sequence: TGTGCCAGCACCTTATTCGGGGACGCGGGTAATCAGCCCCAGCATTTT.

V and J are TRBV27 and TRBJ1-6, with a tentative D call TRBD1 (5 bases). The V and J ends lost 3 bases and 12 bases respectively, with 15 bases between them. This CDR3 has 14 amino acids. CDR1 MNHEY and CDR2 SMNVEV come from the germline V gene (reference sequence). In DNA form, the CDR3 reads TGTGCCAGCAGTTTTGAGCAGGGAGTAGGACCCCTCCACTTT. Translation gives CASSFEQGVGPLHF.

This clone was seen a handful of times. V and J are TRBV6-1 and TRBJ1-5, with D possibly TRBD1 on 5 matching bases. The CDR3 loop spans 14 amino acids. V gave up 7 bases and J gave up 4 bases, with 14 bases separating them. The germline CDR1 and CDR2 sequences are MNHNS and SASEGT. In nucleotides, the CDR3 is TGTGCCAGCATTTTCGAGCAGGGTAATCAGCCCCAGCATTTT. Its protein product is CASIFEQGNQPQHF.

This chain connects TRBV29-1 to TRBJ2-7; no definite D call. The germline V gene encodes CDR1 SQVTM and CDR2 ANQGSEA. V was clipped by 0 bases and J by 3 bases, with 6 bases between them. The CDR3 length is 12 residues. As DNA, the CDR3 is TGCAGCGTTGAAGAGCACAGCTACGAGCAGTACTTC. It codes for CSVEEHSYEQYF.

The chain is built from TRBV6-5 and TRBJ1-5; 8 nucleotides agree with TRBD1. V was clipped by 1 base and J by 2 bases; unmatched bases: 1. Germline V gene lookup returns CDR1 MNHEY and CDR2 SVGAGI. The CDR3 is 15 amino acids. CDR3 DNA sequence: TGTGCCAGCAGTTACTTACAGGGGGGCAATCAGCCCCAGCATTTT. Translation gives CASSYLQGGNQPQHF.

The rearrangement uses TRBV11-2 and TRBJ2-2; 7 bases match TRBD2. This CDR3 spans 16 amino acids. The germline V gene encodes CDR1 SGHAT and CDR2 FQNNGV. V was clipped by 5 bases and J by 2 bases; unmatched bases: 8. CDR3 protein: CASSRSGGINTGELFF. CDR3 sequence (DNA): TGTGCCAGCAGCCGTTCCGGGGGGATTAACACCGGGGAGCTGTTTTTT.

The gene calls are TRBV19 and TRBJ1-5; D is ambiguous. The germline CDR1 and CDR2 sequences are LNHDA and SQIVND (reference sequence). CDR3 length equals 15 residues. Trimming took off 4 bases at V and 2 bases at J, with 12 bases between the two ends. The CDR3 DNA follows: TGTGCCAGTAGTAGAGGGAGTTTGGGCAATCAGCCCCAGCATTTT. Its protein product is CASSRGSLGNQPQHF. Based on the CDR3 plus reference TRBV19 and TRBJ1-5, the full variable domain is DGGITQSPKYLFRKEGQNVTLSCEQNLNHDAMYWYRQDPGQGLRLIYYSQIVNDFQKGDIAEGYSVSREKKESFPLTVTSAQKNPTAFYLCASSRGSLGNQPQHFGDGTRLSIL.

This clone was counted at least ten times. The V and J genes are TRBV6-5 and TRBJ2-7; TRBD1 is a possible D gene (6 bases). The V gene lost 7 bases and the J gene lost 6 bases, with 16 bases spanning the gap. The CDR3 sequence is 13 residues long. Germline V gives CDR1 MNHEY, CDR2 SVGAGI. The DNA for the CDR3 is TGTGCCAGCACCCCCGCAGGGGCTCGCGAGCAGTACTTC. This codes for CASTPAGAREQYF.

This clone was seen more than once but under ten times. The same CDR3 also results from other DNA sequences found in this sample. The gene calls are TRBV5-4 and TRBJ1-6; 8 bases align to TRBD1. In germline, CDR1 is SGHNT, CDR2 YYREEE (reference sequence). The CDR3 extends over 14 amino acids. Trimming cost V 4 bases and J 7 bases; bases outside gene matches: 4. The CDR3 sequence: CASSLGQGNSPLHF. In DNA form, the CDR3 reads TGTGCCAGCAGCCTAGGACAGGGAAATTCACCCCTCCACTTT.

This clone was found a few times. The chain is built from TRBV27 and TRBJ1-1; no clear D. V was cut by 4 bases and J by 1 base, with 10 bases left in between. CDR3 length equals 14 residues. Germline loops: CDR1 MNHEY, CDR2 SMNVEV (reference sequence). CDR3 nucleotides: TGTGCCAGCAGTTCCCTACCCAGGAACACTGAAGCTTTCTTT. Amino acids: CASSSLPRNTEAFF.

This sequence joins TRBV28 and TRBJ2-7, with a weak D call TRBD1 (5 bases). This CDR3 comprises 16 residues. The V end lost 5 bases, the J end lost 0 bases, and 17 bases lay between the germline ends. Germline V lookup: CDR1 MDHEN, CDR2 SYDVKM. CDR3 in amino acids: CASSTGHVSSSYEQYF. CDR3 DNA sequence: TGTGCCAGCAGTACCGGACACGTTTCAAGCTCCTACGAGCAGTACTTC. The variable domain in full, with the rest retrieved from reference TRBV28 and TRBJ2-7, is DVKVTQSSRYLVKRTGEKVFLECVQDMDHENMFWYRQDPGLGLRLIYFSYDVKMKEKGDIPEGYSVSREKKERFSLILESASTNQTSMYLCASSTGHVSSSYEQYFGPGTRLTVT.

The rearrangement joins TRBV18 to TRBJ1-5; D is unclear. CDR1 and CDR2 (germline): KGHSH, LQKENI. Between the trimmed V and J ends, which lost 3 bases and 5 bases, there was a span of 17 bases. This CDR3 has 16 amino acids. This CDR3 reads CASSPEGGGRHQPQHF. The CDR3 DNA reads as TGTGCCAGCTCACCTGAAGGTGGCGGCCGGCATCAGCCCCAGCATTTT.

The rearrangement joins TRBV7-9 to TRBJ2-5, with D uncertain. Germline-derived CDR1 and CDR2 are SEHNR and FQNEAQ (reference sequence). There are 14 residues in the CDR3. Between the trimmed V and J ends, which lost 5 bases and 2 bases, there was a span of 12 bases. This CDR3 is CASSPPPPQETQYF. For the CDR3, the DNA is TGTGCCAGCAGCCCCCCCCCACCACAAGAGACCCAGTACTTC.

The chain combines TRBV9 with TRBJ2-1; 10 nucleotides line up with TRBD2. The J segment lost 7 bases and the V segment lost 0 bases, leaving 13 bases of the junction unmatched. The CDR3 runs to 18 residues. Per germline, CDR1 SGDLS and CDR2 YYNGEE. In DNA form, the CDR3 reads TGTGCCAGCAGCGTAGTAGGCCTAGCGGGAGCGTTAGGAAATGAGCAGTTCTTC. This gives the protein CASSVVGLAGALGNEQFF.

The chain uses TRBV10-2 and TRBJ2-7, with D possibly being TRBD2 (6 bases). Germline-derived CDR1 and CDR2 are WSHSY and SAAADI. There are 14 residues in the CDR3. The germline V and J ends were trimmed by 6 bases and 1 base, with 13 bases remaining between them. DNA for the CDR3: TGCGCCAGCAGGGTTGGGGGGACTTCCTACGAGCAGTACTTC. Residues: CASRVGGTSYEQYF.

The chain employs TRBV20-1 and TRBJ1-2, with no clear D. The V gene lost 3 bases and the J gene lost 7 bases, with 9 bases spanning the gap. The CDR3 contains 11 residues. Germline V gene data show CDR1 as DFQATT and CDR2 as SNEGSKA (reference sequence). The CDR3 reads CSASSQPGYTF. The DNA of the CDR3 is TGCAGTGCTAGTAGCCAGCCTGGCTACACCTTC.

The chain couples TRBV19 to TRBJ2-5; 9 nucleotides agree with TRBD2. The ends lost 4 bases at V and 2 bases at J; junction bases unmatched: 8. The CDR3 has 16 residues. Germline V lookup: CDR1 LNHDA, CDR2 SQIVND (reference sequence). As DNA, the CDR3 is TGTGCCAGTAGTACCCAGCGGGGGGCCCTTCAAGAGACCCAGTACTTC. Translating gives CASSTQRGALQETQYF.

This clone was found a few times. J is TRBJ2-5 and V is TRBV19; 12 nucleotides align to TRBD2. Per germline, CDR1 LNHDA and CDR2 SQIVND (reference sequence). V shed 3 bases, J shed 3 bases, and the junction held 5 bases outside the gene matches. The CDR3 consists of 16 residues. The CDR3 spells CASSIRTSGVKETQYF. CDR3 nucleotide sequence: TGTGCCAGTAGTATTAGGACTAGCGGGGTTAAAGAGACCCAGTACTTC.

The V gene is TRBV29-1, the J gene TRBJ1-1; D unresolved. V gave up 4 bases and J gave up 4 bases, with 7 bases separating them. CDR1 is SQVTM and CDR2 is ANQGSEA in the germline V gene. The CDR3 is 11 amino acids. The CDR3 region is CSVASSTEAFF. DNA of the CDR3: TGCAGCGTTGCGAGTAGCACTGAAGCTTTCTTT.

V usage is TRBV9 and J usage is TRBJ1-3, with D possibly being TRBD1 (5 bases). V was clipped by 4 bases and J by 3 bases, with 11 bases between them. The CDR3 has 14 amino acids. Germline CDR1 and CDR2: SGDLS and YYNGEE. The CDR3 DNA sequence: TGTGCCAGCAGCCCCGACAGCTATGGAAACACCATATATTTT. The encoded protein is CASSPDSYGNTIYF.